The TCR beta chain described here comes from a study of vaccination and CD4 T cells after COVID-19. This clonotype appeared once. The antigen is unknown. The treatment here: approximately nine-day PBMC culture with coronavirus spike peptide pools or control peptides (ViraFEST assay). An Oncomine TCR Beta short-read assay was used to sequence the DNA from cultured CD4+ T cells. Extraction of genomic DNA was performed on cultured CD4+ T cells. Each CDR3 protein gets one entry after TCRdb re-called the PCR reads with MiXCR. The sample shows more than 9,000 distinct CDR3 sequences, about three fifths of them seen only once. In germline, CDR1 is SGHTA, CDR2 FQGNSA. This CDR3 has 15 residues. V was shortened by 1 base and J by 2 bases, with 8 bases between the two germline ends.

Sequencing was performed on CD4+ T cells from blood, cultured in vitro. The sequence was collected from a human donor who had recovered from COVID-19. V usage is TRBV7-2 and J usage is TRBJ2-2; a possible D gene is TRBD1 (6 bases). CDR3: CASSLEGTNTGELFF. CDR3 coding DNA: TGTGCCAGCAGCTTAGAGGGGACAAACACCGGGGAGCTGTTTTTT.